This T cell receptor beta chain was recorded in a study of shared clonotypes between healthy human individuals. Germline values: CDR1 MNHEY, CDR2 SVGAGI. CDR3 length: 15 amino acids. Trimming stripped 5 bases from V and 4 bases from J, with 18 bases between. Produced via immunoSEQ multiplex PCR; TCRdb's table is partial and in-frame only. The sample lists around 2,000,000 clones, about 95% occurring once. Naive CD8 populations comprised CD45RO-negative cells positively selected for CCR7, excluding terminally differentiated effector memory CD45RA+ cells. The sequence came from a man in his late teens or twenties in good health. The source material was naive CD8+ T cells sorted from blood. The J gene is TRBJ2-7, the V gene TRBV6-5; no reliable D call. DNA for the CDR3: TGTGCCAGCAGTCCGACCCACCCGACCCTATACGAGCAGTACTTC. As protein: CASSPTHPTLYEQYF.